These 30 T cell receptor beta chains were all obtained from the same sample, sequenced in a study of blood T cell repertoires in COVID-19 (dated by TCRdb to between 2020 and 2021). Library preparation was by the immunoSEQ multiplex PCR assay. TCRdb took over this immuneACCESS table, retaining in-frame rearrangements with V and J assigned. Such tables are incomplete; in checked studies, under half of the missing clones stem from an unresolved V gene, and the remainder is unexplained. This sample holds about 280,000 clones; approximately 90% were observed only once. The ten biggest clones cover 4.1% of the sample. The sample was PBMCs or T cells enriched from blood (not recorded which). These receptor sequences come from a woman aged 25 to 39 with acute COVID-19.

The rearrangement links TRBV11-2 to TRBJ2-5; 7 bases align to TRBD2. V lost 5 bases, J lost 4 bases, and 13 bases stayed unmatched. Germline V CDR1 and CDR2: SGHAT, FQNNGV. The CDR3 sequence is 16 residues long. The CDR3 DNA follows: TGTGCCAGCAGCACATCGTGGGAGGGACTAACAGAGACCCAGTACTTC. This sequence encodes CASSTSWEGLTETQYF.

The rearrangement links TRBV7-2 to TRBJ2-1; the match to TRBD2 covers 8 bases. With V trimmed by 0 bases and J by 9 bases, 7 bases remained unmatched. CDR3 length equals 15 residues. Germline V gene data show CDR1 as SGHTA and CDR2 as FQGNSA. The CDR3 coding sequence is TGTGCCAGCAGCTTAGCGGGACTAGGGGTTGGTGAGCAGTTCTTC. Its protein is CASSLAGLGVGEQFF.

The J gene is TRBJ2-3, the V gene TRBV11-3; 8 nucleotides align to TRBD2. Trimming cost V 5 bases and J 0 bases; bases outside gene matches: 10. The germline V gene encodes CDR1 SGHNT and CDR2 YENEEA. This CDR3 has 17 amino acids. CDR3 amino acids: CASSQVTSGASTDTQYF. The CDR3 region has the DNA TGTGCCAGCAGCCAAGTAACTAGCGGAGCTAGCACAGATACGCAGTATTTT.

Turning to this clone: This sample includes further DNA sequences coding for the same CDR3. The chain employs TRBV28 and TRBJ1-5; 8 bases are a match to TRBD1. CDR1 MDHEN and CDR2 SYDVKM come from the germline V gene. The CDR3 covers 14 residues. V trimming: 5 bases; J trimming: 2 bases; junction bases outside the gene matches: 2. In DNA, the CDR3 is TGTGCCAGCAGTCAGGGACAGGGCAATCAGCCCCAGCATTTT. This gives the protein CASSQGQGNQPQHF.

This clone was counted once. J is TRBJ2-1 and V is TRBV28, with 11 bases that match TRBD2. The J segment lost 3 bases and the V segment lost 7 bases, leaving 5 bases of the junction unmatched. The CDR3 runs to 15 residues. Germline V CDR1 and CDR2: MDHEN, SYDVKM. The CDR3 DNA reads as TGTGCCAGCACTCCTACTAGCGGGAGCTACAATGAGCAGTTCTTC. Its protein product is CASTPTSGSYNEQFF.

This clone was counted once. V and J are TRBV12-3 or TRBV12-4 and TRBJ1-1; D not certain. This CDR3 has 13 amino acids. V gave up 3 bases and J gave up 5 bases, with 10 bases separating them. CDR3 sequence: CASSLRVGTEAFF. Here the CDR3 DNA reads TGTGCCAGCAGTTTGAGGGTAGGGACTGAAGCTTTCTTT.

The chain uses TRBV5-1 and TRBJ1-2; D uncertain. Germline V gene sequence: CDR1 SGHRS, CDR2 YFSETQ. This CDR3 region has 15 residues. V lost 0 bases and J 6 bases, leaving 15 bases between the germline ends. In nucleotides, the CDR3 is TGCGCCAGCAGCTTGGCCGGGAAATTGGCAGATGGCTACACCTTC. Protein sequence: CASSLAGKLADGYTF.

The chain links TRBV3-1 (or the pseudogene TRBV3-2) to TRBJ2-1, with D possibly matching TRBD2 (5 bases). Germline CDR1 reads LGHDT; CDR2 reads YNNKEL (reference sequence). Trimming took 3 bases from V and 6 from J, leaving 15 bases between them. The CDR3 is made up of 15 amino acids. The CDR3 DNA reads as TGTGCCAGCAGCCACGCATCCGAGGGCCTCAATGAGCAGTTCTTC. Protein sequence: CASSHASEGLNEQFF.

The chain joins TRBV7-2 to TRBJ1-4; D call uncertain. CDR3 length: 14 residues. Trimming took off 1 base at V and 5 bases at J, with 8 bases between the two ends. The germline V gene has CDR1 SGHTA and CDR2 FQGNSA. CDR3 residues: CASSLVQRNEKLFF. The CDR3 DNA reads TGTGCCAGCAGCTTAGTACAGAGAAATGAAAAACTGTTTTTT.

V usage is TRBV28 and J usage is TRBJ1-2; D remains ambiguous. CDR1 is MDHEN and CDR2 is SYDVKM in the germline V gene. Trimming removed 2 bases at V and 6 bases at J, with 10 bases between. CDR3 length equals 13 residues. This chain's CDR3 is CASSLPQRDGYTF. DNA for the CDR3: TGTGCCAGCAGTTTACCCCAGCGAGATGGCTACACCTTC.

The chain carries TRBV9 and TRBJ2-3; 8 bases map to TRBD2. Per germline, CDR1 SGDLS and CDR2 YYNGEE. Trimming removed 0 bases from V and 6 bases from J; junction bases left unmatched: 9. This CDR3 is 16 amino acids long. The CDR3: CASSVGTIAGSDTQYF. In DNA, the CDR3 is TGTGCCAGCAGCGTAGGAACTATAGCGGGATCGGATACGCAGTATTTT. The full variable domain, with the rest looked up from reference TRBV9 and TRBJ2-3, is DSGVTQTPKHLITATGQRVTLRCSPRSGDLSVYWYQQSLDQGLQFLIQYYNGEERAKGNILERFSAQQFPDLHSELNLSSLELGDSALYFCASSVGTIAGSDTQYFGPGTRLTVL.

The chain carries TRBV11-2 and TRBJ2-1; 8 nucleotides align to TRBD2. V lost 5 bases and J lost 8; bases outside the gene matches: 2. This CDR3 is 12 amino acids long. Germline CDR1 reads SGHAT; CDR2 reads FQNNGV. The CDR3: CASSMTSDEQFF. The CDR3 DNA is TGTGCCAGCAGCATGACTAGCGATGAGCAGTTCTTC. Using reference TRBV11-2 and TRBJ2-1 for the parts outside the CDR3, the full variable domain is EAGVAQSPRYKIIEKRQSVAFWCNPISGHATLYWYQQILGQGPKLLIQFQNNGVVDDSQLPKDRFSAERLKGVDSTLKIQPAKLEDSAVYLCASSMTSDEQFFGPGTRLTVL.

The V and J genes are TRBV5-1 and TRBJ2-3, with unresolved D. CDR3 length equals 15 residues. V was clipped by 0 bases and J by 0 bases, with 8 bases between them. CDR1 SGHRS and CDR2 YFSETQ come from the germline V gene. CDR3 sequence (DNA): TGCGCCAGCAGCTTGGACAGCAAAAGCACAGATACGCAGTATTTT. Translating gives CASSLDSKSTDTQYF.

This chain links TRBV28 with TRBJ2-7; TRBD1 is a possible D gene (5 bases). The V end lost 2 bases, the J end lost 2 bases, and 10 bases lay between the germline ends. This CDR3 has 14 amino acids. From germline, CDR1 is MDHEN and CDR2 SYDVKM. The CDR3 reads CASSLPGPPYEQYF. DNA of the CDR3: TGTGCCAGCAGTTTACCAGGGCCCCCCTACGAGCAGTACTTC.

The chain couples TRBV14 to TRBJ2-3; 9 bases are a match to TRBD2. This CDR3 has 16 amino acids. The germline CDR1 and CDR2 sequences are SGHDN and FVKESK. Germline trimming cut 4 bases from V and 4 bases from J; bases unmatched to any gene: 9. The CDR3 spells CASSPWASGIADTQYF. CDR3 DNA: TGTGCCAGCAGCCCTTGGGCTAGCGGGATTGCAGATACGCAGTATTTT.

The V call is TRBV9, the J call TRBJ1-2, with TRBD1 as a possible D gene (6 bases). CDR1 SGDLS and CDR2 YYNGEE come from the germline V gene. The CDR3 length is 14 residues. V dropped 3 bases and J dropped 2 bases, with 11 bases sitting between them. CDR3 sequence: CASSDNRANYGYTF. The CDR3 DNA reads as TGTGCCAGCAGCGACAACAGGGCCAACTATGGCTACACCTTC. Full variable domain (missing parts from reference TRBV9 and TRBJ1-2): DSGVTQTPKHLITATGQRVTLRCSPRSGDLSVYWYQQSLDQGLQFLIQYYNGEERAKGNILERFSAQQFPDLHSELNLSSLELGDSALYFCASSDNRANYGYTFGSGTRLTVV.

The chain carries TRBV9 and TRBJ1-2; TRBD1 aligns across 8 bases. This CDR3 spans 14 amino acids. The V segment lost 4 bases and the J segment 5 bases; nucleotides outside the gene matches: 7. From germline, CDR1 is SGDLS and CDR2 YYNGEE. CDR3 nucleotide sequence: TGTGCCAGCAGCCTCGGGACAGGACGGTATGGCTACACCTTC. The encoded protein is CASSLGTGRYGYTF.

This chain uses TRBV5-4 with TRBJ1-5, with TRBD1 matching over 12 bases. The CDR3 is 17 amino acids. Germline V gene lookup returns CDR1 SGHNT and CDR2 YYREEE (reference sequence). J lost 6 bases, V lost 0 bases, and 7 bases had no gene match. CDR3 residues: CASSLGGTGGAGQPQHF. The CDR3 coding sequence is TGTGCCAGCAGCTTGGGAGGGACAGGGGGCGCCGGTCAGCCCCAGCATTTT.

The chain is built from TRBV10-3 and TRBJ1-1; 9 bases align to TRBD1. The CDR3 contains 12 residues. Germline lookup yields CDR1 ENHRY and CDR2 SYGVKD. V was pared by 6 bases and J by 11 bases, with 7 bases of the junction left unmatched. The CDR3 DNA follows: TGTGCCATCAGGCCACAGGGGGCTGGCGCTTTCTTT. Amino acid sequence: CAIRPQGAGAFF.

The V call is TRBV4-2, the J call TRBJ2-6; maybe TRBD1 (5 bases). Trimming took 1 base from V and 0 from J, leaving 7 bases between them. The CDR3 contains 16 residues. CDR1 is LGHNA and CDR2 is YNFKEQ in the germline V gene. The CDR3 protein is CASSQVGASGANVLTF. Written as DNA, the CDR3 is TGTGCCAGCAGCCAAGTTGGGGCCTCTGGGGCCAACGTCCTGACTTTC.

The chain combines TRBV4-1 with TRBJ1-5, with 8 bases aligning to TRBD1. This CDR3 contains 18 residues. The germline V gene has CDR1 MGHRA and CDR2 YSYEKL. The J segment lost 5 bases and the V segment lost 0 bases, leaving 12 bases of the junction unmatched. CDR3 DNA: TGCGCCAGCAGCCAAGATGTCCCCCCAACAGGGGGTTATCAGCCCCAGCATTTT. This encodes CASSQDVPPTGGYQPQHF.

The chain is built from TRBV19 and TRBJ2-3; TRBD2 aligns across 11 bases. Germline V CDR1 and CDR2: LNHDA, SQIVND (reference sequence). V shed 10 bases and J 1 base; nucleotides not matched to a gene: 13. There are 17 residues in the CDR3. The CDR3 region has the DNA TGTGCCACCAAACCCTGGTTGGGACTAGCGGGCACAGATACGCAGTATTTT. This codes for CATKPWLGLAGTDTQYF.

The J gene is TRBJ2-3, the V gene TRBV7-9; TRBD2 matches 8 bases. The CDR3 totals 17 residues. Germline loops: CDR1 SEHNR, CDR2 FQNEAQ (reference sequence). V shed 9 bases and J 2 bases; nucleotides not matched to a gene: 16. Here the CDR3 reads CARGSGSGTRDTDTQYF. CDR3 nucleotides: TGTGCCAGGGGGTCTGGTTCCGGGACTAGGGACACAGATACGCAGTATTTT.

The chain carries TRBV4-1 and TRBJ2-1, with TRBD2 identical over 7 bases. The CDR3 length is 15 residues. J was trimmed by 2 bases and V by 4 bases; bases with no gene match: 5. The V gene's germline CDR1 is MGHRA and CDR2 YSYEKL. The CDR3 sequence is CASSPAGYAYNEQFF. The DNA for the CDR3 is TGCGCCAGCAGCCCAGCGGGATATGCCTACAATGAGCAGTTCTTC.

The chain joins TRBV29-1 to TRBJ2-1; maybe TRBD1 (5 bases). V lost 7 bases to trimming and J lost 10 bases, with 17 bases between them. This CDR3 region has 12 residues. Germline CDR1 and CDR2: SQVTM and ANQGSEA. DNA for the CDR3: TGCAGCGCCCAAGGGGTATTGGGGGAGCAGTTCTTC. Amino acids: CSAQGVLGEQFF.

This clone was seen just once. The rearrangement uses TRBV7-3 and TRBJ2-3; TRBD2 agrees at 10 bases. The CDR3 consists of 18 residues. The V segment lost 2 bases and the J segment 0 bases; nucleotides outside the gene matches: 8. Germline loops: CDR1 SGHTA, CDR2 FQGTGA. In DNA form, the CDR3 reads TGTGCCAGCAGCTTAGCCCCCGGACTAGCGGCAAGCACAGATACGCAGTATTTT. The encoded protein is CASSLAPGLAASTDTQYF. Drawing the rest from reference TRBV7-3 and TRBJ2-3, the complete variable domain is GAGVSQTPSNKVTEKGKYVELRCDPISGHTALYWYRQSLGQGPEFLIYFQGTGAADDSGLPNDRFFAVRPEGSVSTLKIQRTERGDSAVYLCASSLAPGLAASTDTQYFGPGTRLTVL.

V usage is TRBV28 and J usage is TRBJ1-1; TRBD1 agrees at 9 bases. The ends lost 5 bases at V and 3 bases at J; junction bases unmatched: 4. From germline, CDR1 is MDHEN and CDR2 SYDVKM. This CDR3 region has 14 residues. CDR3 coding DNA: TGTGCCAGCAGTGTGGGACAGGGTCACACTGAAGCTTTCTTT. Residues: CASSVGQGHTEAFF.

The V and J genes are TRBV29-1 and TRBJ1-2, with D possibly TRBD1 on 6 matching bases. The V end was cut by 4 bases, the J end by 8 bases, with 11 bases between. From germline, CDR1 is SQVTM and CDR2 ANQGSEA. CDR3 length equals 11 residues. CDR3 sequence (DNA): TGCAGCGTTGTCTCAGGGGAGGGCTACACCTTC. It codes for CSVVSGEGYTF. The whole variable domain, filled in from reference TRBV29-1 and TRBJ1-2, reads SAVISQKPSRDICQRGTSLTIQCQVDSQVTMMFWYRQQPGQSLTLIATANQGSEATYESGFVIDKFPISRPNLTFSTLTVSNMSPEDSSIYLCSVVSGEGYTFGSGTRLTVV.

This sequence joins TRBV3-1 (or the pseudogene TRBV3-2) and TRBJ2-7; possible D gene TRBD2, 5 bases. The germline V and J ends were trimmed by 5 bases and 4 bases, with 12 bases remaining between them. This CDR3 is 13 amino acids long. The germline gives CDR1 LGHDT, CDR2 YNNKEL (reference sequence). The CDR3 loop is CASSWTRGYEQYF. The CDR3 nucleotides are TGTGCCAGCAGCTGGACCCGGGGTTACGAGCAGTACTTC.

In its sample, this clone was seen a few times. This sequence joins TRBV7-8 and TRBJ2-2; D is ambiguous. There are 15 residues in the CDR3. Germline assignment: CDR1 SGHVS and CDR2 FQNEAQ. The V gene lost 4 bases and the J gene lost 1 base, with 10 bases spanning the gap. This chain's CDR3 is CASSSGRGNTGELFF. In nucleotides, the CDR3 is TGTGCCAGCAGCTCCGGTAGAGGGAACACCGGGGAGCTGTTTTTT. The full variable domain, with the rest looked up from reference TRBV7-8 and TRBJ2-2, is GAGVSQSPRYKVAKRGQDVALRCDPISGHVSLFWYQQALGQGPEFLTYFQNEAQLDKSGLPSDRFFAERPEGSVSTLKIQRTQQEDSAVYLCASSSGRGNTGELFFGEGSRLTVL.